The T cell receptor delta chain under discussion was sequenced for a study of Vδ1+ human thymocytes. Points from the study as a whole: Thymic TRG and TRD repertoires appeared highly polyclonal. Bulk data may be misread because of unexpected Vdelta2 sequences. Thymic delta-chain repertoires held roughly 20% Vdelta2 sequences and few Vdelta3, despite high sort purity.

The template was reverse-transcribed extracted RNA. Pooled V-gene forward primers with one constant-region reverse primer generated the CDR3 amplicons by multiplex PCR. TCRdb re-processed the multiplex PCR reads using CATT. In the table there are roughly 55,000 delta-chain clones, 15% of which are singletons. After alphabeta T cell depletion, CD3+ Vdelta1+ Vdelta2- thymocytes were sorted. Points on this clone: What it recognizes is unknown.

The CDR3 runs to 14 residues. The ends were cut back, 5 bases at V and 1 base at J, with 11 bases in the middle. Per germline, CDR1 TSWWSYY and CDR2 QGS. The V call is TRDV1, the J call TRDJ1; D ambiguous. Sample: Vdelta1+ gamma-delta thymocytes from the thymus. The subset is: FACS-sorted CD3+ TCRalphabeta- TCRVdelta1+ TCRVdelta2- thymocytes. The sequence was collected from a boy under two years old who had congenital heart surgery. CDR3 loop: CALGPHPFTDKLIF. The DNA for the CDR3 is TGTGCTCTTGGGCCCCACCCGTTCACCGATAAACTCATCTTT.